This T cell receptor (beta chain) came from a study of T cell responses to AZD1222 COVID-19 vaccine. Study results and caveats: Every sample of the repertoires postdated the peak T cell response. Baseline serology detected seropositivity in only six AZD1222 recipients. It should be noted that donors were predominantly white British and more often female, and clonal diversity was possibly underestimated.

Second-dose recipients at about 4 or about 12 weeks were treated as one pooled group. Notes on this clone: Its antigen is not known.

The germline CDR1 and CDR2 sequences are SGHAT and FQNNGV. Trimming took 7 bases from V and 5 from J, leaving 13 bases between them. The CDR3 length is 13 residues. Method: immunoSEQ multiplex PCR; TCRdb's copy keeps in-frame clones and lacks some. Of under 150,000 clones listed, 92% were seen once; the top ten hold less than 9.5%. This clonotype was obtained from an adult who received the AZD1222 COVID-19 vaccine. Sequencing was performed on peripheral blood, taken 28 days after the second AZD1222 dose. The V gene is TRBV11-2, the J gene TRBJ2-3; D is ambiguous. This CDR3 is CASTWGPQDTQYF. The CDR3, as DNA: TGTGCCAGCACCTGGGGTCCCCAAGATACGCAGTATTTT. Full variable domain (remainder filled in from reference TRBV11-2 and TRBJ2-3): EAGVAQSPRYKIIEKRQSVAFWCNPISGHATLYWYQQILGQGPKLLIQFQNNGVVDDSQLPKDRFSAERLKGVDSTLKIQPAKLEDSAVYLCASTWGPQDTQYFGPGTRLTVL.